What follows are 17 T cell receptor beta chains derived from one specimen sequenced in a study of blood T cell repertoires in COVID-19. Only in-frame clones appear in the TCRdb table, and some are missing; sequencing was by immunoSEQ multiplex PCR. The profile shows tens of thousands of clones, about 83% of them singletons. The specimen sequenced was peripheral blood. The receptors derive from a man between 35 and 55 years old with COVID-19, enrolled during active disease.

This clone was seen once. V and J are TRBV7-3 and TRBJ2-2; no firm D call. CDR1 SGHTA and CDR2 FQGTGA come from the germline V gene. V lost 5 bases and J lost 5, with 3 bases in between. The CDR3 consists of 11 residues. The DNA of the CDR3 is TGTGCCAGCAGCGAGACCGGGGAGCTGTTTTTT. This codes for CASSETGELFF.

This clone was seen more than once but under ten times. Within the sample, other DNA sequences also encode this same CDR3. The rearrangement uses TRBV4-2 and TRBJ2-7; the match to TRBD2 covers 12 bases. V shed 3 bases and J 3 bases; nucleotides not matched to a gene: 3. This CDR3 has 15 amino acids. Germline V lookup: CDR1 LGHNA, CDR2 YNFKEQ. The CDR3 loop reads CASSQTSGGHYEQYF. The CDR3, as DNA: TGTGCCAGCAGCCAGACTAGCGGGGGACACTACGAGCAGTACTTC.

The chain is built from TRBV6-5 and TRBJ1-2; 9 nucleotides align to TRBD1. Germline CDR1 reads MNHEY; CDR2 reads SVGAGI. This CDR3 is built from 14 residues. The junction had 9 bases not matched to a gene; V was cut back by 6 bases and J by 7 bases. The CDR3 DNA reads TGTGCCAGCAGCCCGGGACAGGGCGTCGGTGGCTACACCTTC. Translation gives CASSPGQGVGGYTF.

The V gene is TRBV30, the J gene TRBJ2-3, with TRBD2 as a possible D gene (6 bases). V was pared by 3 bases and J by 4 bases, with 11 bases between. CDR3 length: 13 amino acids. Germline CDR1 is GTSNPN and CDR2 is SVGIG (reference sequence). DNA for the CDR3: TGTGCCTGGAGCGGGAGAACTCCAGATACGCAGTATTTT. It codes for CAWSGRTPDTQYF.

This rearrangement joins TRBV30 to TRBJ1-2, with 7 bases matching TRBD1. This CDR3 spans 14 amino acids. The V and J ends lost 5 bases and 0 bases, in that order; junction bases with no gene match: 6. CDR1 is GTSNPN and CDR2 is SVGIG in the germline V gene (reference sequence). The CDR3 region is CAWETGTANYGYTF. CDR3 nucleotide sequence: TGTGCCTGGGAAACCGGGACAGCTAACTATGGCTACACCTTC.

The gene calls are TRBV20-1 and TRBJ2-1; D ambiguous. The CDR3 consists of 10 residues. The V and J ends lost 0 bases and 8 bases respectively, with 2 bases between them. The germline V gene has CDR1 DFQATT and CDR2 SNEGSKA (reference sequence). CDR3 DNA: TGCAGTGCTAGAGACGATGAGCAGTTCTTC. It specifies CSARDDEQFF.

CDR3 nucleotides: TGTGCCAGCAGCTCTCTGACTAGCGGGGGGCCAGGGTACAATGAGCAGTTCTTC. Its protein is CASSSLTSGGPGYNEQFF. This chain joins TRBV11-2 and TRBJ2-1, with TRBD2 matching over 13 bases. Germline V gives CDR1 SGHAT, CDR2 FQNNGV. This CDR3 comprises 18 residues. V trimming: 4 bases; J trimming: 4 bases; junction bases outside the gene matches: 10.

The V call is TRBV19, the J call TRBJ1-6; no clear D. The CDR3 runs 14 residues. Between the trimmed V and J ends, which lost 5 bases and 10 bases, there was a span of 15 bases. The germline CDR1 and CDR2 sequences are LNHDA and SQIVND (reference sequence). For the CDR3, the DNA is TGTGCCAGTAGTGGAGACTGGCCGGGGTCACCCCTCCACTTT. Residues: CASSGDWPGSPLHF.

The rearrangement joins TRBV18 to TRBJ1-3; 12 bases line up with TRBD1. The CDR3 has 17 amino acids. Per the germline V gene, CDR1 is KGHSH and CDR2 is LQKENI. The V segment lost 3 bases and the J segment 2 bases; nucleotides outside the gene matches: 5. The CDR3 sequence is CASSPLGQGAAGNTIYF. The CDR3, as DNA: TGTGCCAGCTCACCCCTGGGACAGGGGGCGGCTGGAAACACCATATATTTT.

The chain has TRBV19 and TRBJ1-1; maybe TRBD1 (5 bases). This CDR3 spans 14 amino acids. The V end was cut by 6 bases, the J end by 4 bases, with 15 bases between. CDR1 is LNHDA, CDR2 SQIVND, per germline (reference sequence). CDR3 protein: CASSSLGGSTEAFF. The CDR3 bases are TGTGCCAGTAGCTCGCTCGGGGGGTCCACTGAAGCTTTCTTT.

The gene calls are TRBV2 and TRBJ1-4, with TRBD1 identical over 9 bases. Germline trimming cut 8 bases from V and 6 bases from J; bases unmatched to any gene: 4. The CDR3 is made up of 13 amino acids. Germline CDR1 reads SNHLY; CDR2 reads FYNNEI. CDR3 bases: TGTGCCAGCCTGGGGACAGGGTATGAAAAACTGTTTTTT. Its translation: CASLGTGYEKLFF.

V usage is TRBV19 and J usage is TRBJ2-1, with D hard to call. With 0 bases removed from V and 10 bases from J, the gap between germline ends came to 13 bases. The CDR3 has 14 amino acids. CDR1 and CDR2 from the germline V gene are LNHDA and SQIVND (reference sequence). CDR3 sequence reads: CASSIDSGRKEQFF. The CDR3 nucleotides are TGTGCCAGTAGTATAGATTCCGGCAGGAAGGAGCAGTTCTTC.

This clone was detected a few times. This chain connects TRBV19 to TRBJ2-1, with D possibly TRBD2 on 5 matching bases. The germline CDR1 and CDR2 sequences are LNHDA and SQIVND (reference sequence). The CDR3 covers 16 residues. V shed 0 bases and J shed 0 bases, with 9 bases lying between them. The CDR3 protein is CASSIDLASSYNEQFF. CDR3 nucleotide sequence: TGTGCCAGTAGTATAGATCTAGCTTCCTCCTACAATGAGCAGTTCTTC.

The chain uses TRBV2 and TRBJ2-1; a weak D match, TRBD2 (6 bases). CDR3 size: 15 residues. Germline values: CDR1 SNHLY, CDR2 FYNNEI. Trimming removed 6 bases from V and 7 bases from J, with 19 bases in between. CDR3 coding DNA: TGTGCCAGCAGAGGAGGAGCGGGCCCCTCTAATGAGCAGTTCTTC. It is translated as CASRGGAGPSNEQFF.

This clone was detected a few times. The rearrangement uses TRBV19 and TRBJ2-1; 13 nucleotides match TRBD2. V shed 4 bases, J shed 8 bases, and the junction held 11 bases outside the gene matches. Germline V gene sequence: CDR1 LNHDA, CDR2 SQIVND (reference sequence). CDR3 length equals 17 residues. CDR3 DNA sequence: TGTGCCAGTAGTAAGGGGACTAGCGGGAACAGCTTGGATGAGCAGTTCTTC. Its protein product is CASSKGTSGNSLDEQFF.

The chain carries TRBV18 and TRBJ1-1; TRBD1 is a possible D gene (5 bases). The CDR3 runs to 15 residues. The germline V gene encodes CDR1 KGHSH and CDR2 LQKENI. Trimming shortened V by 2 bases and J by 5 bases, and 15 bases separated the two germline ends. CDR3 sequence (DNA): TGTGCCAGCTCACCATTAAGGGGTCCCGCAACTGAAGCTTTCTTT. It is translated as CASSPLRGPATEAFF.

The CDR3 DNA reads as TGTGCCAGCAGCTTTGGTGGCTTTAATGAAAAACTGTTTTTT. Translated, it gives CASSFGGFNEKLFF. The rearrangement joins TRBV5-4 to TRBJ1-4; no clear D. V was cut by 2 bases and J by 4 bases, with 9 bases left in between. The CDR3 is 14 amino acids. CDR1 and CDR2 (germline): SGHNT, YYREEE (reference sequence).